This TCR beta chain was found in a study of shared clonotypes between healthy human individuals. A remark on this clone: Antigen specificity is unknown.

Naive CD8 cells lacked CD45RO, underwent positive selection for CCR7 and left out terminally differentiated effector memory CD45RA+ cells. Healthy adults negative for HIV, lacking recent acute infections or vaccinations, served as donors. Study results and caveats: Larger richness was generally estimated for naive than memory subsets. Naive CD4 clonotypes were shared across a handful of donors at 4% to 5%.

V lost 4 bases and J 4 bases, leaving 16 bases between the germline ends. Germline V gene lookup returns CDR1 GTSNPN and CDR2 SVGIG (reference sequence). The CDR3 runs 14 residues. When replicate PCRs were run on sorted subsets, they used 200 to 250 ng DNA, approximately 27,000 T cell genomes. Some clones are missing from TCRdb's copy, which holds only in-frame ones; the method was immunoSEQ multiplex PCR. The sample lists 1.5 million to 2.5 million clones; less than 95% were seen once. The sample was naive CD8+ T cells sorted from blood. This receptor was obtained from a man younger than 30 in good health. The chain couples TRBV30 to TRBJ2-5, with a weak D call TRBD1 (5 bases). Written as DNA, the CDR3 is TGTGCCTGGAAAACCCCAGGGTCCCCAGAGACCCAGTACTTC. Translation: CAWKTPGSPETQYF.